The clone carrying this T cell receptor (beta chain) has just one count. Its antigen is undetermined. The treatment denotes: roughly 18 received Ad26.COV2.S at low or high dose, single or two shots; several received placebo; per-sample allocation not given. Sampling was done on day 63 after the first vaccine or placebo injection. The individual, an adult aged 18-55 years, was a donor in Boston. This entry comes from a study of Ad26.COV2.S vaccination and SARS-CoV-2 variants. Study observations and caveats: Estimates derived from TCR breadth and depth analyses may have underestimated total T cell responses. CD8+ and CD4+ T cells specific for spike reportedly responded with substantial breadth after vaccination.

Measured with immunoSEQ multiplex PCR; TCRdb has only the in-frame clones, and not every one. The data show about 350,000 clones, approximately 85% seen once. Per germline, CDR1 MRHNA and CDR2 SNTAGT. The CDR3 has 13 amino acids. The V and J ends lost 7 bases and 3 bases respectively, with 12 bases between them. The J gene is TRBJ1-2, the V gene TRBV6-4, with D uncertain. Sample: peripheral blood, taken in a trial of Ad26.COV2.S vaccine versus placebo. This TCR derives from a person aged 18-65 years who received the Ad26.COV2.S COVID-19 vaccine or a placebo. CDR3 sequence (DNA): TGTGCCAGCATATGCCTCTATTACTATGGCTACACCTTC. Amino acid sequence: CASICLYYYGYTF.